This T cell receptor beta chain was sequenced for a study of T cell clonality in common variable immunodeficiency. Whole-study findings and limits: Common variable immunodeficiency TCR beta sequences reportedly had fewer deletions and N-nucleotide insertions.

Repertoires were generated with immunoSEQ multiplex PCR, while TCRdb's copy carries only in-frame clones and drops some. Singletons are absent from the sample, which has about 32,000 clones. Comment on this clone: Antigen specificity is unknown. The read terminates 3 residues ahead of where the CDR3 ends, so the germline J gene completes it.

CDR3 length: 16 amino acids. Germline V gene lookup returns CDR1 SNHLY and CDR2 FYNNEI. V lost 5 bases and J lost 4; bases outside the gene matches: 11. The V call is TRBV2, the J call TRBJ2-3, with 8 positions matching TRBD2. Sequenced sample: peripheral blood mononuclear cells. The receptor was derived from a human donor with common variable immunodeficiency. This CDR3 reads CASSNPGLGFSDTQYF. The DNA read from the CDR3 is TGTGCCAGCAGTAACCCGGGACTAGGTTTCTCAGATACG.